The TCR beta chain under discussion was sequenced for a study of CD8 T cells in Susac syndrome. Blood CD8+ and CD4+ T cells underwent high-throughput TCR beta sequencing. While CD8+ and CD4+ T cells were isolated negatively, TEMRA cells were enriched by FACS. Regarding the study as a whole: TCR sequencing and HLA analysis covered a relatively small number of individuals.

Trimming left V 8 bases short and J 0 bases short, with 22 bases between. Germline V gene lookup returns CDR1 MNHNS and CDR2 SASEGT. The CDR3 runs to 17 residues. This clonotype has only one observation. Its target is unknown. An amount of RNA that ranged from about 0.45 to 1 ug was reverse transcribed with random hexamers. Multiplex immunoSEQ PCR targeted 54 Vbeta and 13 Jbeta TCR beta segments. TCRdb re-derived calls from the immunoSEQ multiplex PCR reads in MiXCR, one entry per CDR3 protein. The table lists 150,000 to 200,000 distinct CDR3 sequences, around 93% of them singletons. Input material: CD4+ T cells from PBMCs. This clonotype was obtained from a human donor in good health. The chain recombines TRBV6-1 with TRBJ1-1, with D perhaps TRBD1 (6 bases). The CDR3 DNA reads TGTGCCAGCCGGAGTTCCGGGGGGGCAGATCTGAACACTGAAGCTTTCTTT. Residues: CASRSSGGADLNTEAFF.